A single sample gave rise to the 28 T cell receptor beta chains below, sequenced in a study of blood T cell repertoires in COVID-19. Measured with immunoSEQ multiplex PCR; TCRdb has only the in-frame clones, and not every one. The repertoire consists of under 200,000 clones, with 80% to 85% occurring once and the leading ten covering roughly 15%. Sequences were obtained from peripheral blood. The receptors come from a man aged 18 to 35 with active or convalescent COVID-19.

The chain carries TRBV5-1 and TRBJ2-5; no firm D call. V was pared by 0 bases and J by 7 bases, with 10 bases between. This CDR3 is built from 13 residues. CDR1 is SGHRS and CDR2 is YFSETQ in the germline V gene. CDR3 bases: TGCGCCAGCAGCTTGGGGGTGGAGTGGACCCAGTACTTC. Translation: CASSLGVEWTQYF.

This chain links TRBV5-1 with TRBJ1-4, with D maybe TRBD1 (6 bases). The CDR3 totals 14 residues. Germline CDR1 and CDR2: SGHRS and YFSETQ. V dropped 6 bases and J dropped 2 bases, with 11 bases sitting between them. CDR3 protein: CASTSDSTNEKLFF. In nucleotides, the CDR3 is TGCGCCAGCACCTCGGACAGCACTAATGAAAAACTGTTTTTT. Filled out from reference TRBV5-1 and TRBJ1-4, the complete variable domain reads KAGVTQTPRYLIKTRGQQVTLSCSPISGHRSVSWYQQTPGQGLQFLFEYFSETQRNKGNFPGRFSGRQFSNSRSEMNVSTLELGDSALYLCASTSDSTNEKLFFGSGTQLSVL.

J is TRBJ1-5 and V is TRBV19; 7 bases align to TRBD1. The CDR3 contains 17 residues. Germline V gene sequence: CDR1 LNHDA, CDR2 SQIVND (reference sequence). The V and J ends lost 4 bases and 0 bases, in that order; junction bases with no gene match: 9. For the CDR3, the DNA is TGTGCCAGTAGTACCTTCGGGACAGCTTATAGCAATCAGCCCCAGCATTTT. Protein sequence: CASSTFGTAYSNQPQHF. Full variable domain (rest looked up from reference TRBV19 and TRBJ1-5): DGGITQSPKYLFRKEGQNVTLSCEQNLNHDAMYWYRQDPGQGLRLIYYSQIVNDFQKGDIAEGYSVSREKKESFPLTVTSAQKNPTAFYLCASSTFGTAYSNQPQHFGDGTRLSIL.

At least ten counts were recorded for this clone. The gene calls are TRBV14 and TRBJ1-1; D unresolved. In germline, CDR1 is SGHDN, CDR2 FVKESK. V lost 0 bases and J 8 bases, leaving 13 bases between the germline ends. The CDR3 has 14 residues. CDR3 DNA sequence: TGTGCCAGCAGCCAAGAACGGGTTCCGAGCGAAGCTTTCTTT. Protein product: CASSQERVPSEAFF.

CDR3 loop: CASSLAGTMNTEAFF. In nucleotides, the CDR3 is TGTGCCAGCAGCTTAGCCGGGACAATGAACACTGAAGCTTTCTTT. The rearrangement joins TRBV7-8 to TRBJ1-1; maybe TRBD1 (6 bases). Germline V lookup: CDR1 SGHVS, CDR2 FQNEAQ. This CDR3 has 15 residues. Trimming left V 0 bases short and J 0 bases short, with 8 bases between.

The chain carries TRBV20-1 and TRBJ2-7; the D gene is possibly TRBD2 (5 bases). The CDR3 is 11 amino acids. Trimming took off 5 bases at V and 7 bases at J, with 12 bases between the two ends. CDR1 DFQATT and CDR2 SNEGSKA come from the germline V gene (reference sequence). CDR3 region: CSADTPGEQYF. The CDR3 region has the DNA TGCAGTGCTGATACTCCGGGGGAGCAGTACTTC.

The chain has TRBV11-2 and TRBJ1-1; 8 positions match TRBD1. The J segment lost 3 bases and the V segment lost 2 bases, leaving 8 bases of the junction unmatched. The CDR3 loop spans 16 amino acids. CDR1 SGHAT and CDR2 FQNNGV come from the germline V gene. Written as DNA, the CDR3 is TGTGCCAGCAGCTTAAAGAGGACAGGGAGGGACACTGAAGCTTTCTTT. Translation: CASSLKRTGRDTEAFF.

This chain uses TRBV7-2 with TRBJ2-7; TRBD1 matches at 8 bases. This CDR3 has 14 residues. Germline V gene sequence: CDR1 SGHTA, CDR2 FQGNSA. The V and J ends lost 6 bases and 5 bases, in that order; junction bases with no gene match: 9. The CDR3: CASREQGVGNEQYF. As DNA, the CDR3 is TGTGCCAGCAGAGAACAGGGGGTAGGCAACGAGCAGTACTTC.

The V and J genes are TRBV19 and TRBJ1-6; D is unresolved. The V end lost 2 bases, the J end lost 0 bases, and 8 bases lay between the germline ends. There are 16 residues in the CDR3. Germline V gives CDR1 LNHDA, CDR2 SQIVND (reference sequence). CDR3 nucleotide sequence: TGTGCCAGTAGTATATATGTGAGCTCCTATAATTCACCCCTCCACTTT. This codes for CASSIYVSSYNSPLHF. The full variable domain, its missing parts supplied by reference TRBV19 and TRBJ1-6, is DGGITQSPKYLFRKEGQNVTLSCEQNLNHDAMYWYRQDPGQGLRLIYYSQIVNDFQKGDIAEGYSVSREKKESFPLTVTSAQKNPTAFYLCASSIYVSSYNSPLHFGNGTRLTVT.

The chain carries TRBV7-2 and TRBJ1-2; 7 nucleotides line up with TRBD1. The V and J ends lost 5 bases and 0 bases, in that order; junction bases with no gene match: 3. Germline V CDR1 and CDR2: SGHTA, FQGNSA. The CDR3 length is 14 residues. This chain's CDR3 is CASSRDSSNYGYTF. The CDR3 nucleotides are TGTGCCAGCAGCAGGGACAGCTCTAACTATGGCTACACCTTC. Supplemented by reference TRBV7-2 and TRBJ1-2, the full variable domain reads GAGVSQSPSNKVTEKGKDVELRCDPISGHTALYWYRQSLGQGLEFLIYFQGNSAPDKSGLPSDRFSAERTGGSVSTLTIQRTQQEDSAVYLCASSRDSSNYGYTFGSGTRLTVV.

The rearrangement links TRBV30 to TRBJ1-6; TRBD1 aligns across 9 bases. Germline V gene lookup returns CDR1 GTSNPN and CDR2 SVGIG (reference sequence). The CDR3 is made up of 15 amino acids. J lost 7 bases, V lost 5 bases, and 9 bases had no gene match. The CDR3 loop is CAWGKEDRGNSPLHF. Written as DNA, the CDR3 is TGTGCCTGGGGAAAAGAGGACAGGGGCAATTCACCCCTCCACTTT.

This rearrangement joins TRBV9 to TRBJ2-5; TRBD1 is a possible D gene (5 bases). Trimming stripped 0 bases from V and 0 bases from J, with 6 bases between. This CDR3 contains 14 residues. Germline CDR1 reads SGDLS; CDR2 reads YYNGEE. CDR3 protein: CASSVDRYQETQYF. The CDR3 nucleotides read TGTGCCAGCAGCGTAGACAGGTACCAAGAGACCCAGTACTTC. Full variable domain (remainder filled in from reference TRBV9 and TRBJ2-5): DSGVTQTPKHLITATGQRVTLRCSPRSGDLSVYWYQQSLDQGLQFLIQYYNGEERAKGNILERFSAQQFPDLHSELNLSSLELGDSALYFCASSVDRYQETQYFGPGTRLLVL.

The J gene is TRBJ2-1, the V gene TRBV11-1; TRBD1 matches 9 bases. Trimming cost V 5 bases and J 8 bases; bases outside gene matches: 4. Germline lookup yields CDR1 SGHAT and CDR2 FQDESV (reference sequence). This CDR3 spans 13 amino acids. In nucleotides, the CDR3 is TGTGCCAGCAGCCTTGGACAGGGGCATGAGCAGTTCTTC. Its translation: CASSLGQGHEQFF.

In the case of this clone: At one boundary the junction diverges from the germline segment, which might be a read error. Other DNA sequences in this specimen translate into the identical CDR3. The rearrangement uses TRBV18 and TRBJ1-1; 9 bases map to TRBD1. This CDR3 spans 15 amino acids. CDR1 is KGHSH, CDR2 LQKENI, per germline. The CDR3 nucleotides are TGTGCCAGCTCCCCACAGGGGGCTGCGAACACTGAAGCTTTCTTT. The encoded protein is CASSPQGAANTEAFF.

The chain recombines TRBV7-9 with TRBJ2-1; TRBD2 might be the D (6 bases). Germline CDR1 reads SEHNR; CDR2 reads FQNEAQ (reference sequence). V was clipped by 4 bases and J by 0 bases, with 16 bases between them. The CDR3 totals 17 residues. The CDR3 region is CASSSPTGTGSYNEQFF. DNA for the CDR3: TGTGCCAGCAGCTCCCCTACCGGGACTGGCTCCTACAATGAGCAGTTCTTC.

The chain uses TRBV7-2 and TRBJ1-4; 7 bases are shared with TRBD1. The germline gives CDR1 SGHTA, CDR2 FQGNSA. V shed 4 bases, J shed 7 bases, and the junction held 9 bases outside the gene matches. The CDR3 is 15 residues long. For the CDR3, the DNA is TGTGCCAGCAGCTCCAGGGGGGCGTTCGGTGAAAAACTGTTTTTT. Amino acids: CASSSRGAFGEKLFF. Drawing the rest from reference TRBV7-2 and TRBJ1-4, the complete variable domain is GAGVSQSPSNKVTEKGKDVELRCDPISGHTALYWYRQSLGQGLEFLIYFQGNSAPDKSGLPSDRFSAERTGGSVSTLTIQRTQQEDSAVYLCASSSRGAFGEKLFFGSGTQLSVL.

This chain's CDR3 is CASGSLAGGVAQYF. The CDR3 DNA reads TGTGCTAGTGGTTCTCTAGCGGGGGGAGTGGCCCAGTACTTC. The V gene is TRBV12-5, the J gene TRBJ2-5, with TRBD2 matching over 11 bases. Germline-derived CDR1 and CDR2 are LGHNT and FRNRAP. J gave up 9 bases and V 4 bases, and 7 bases lay outside the gene matches. The CDR3 runs 14 residues.

The CDR3 region has the DNA TGCAGCGTTCTAGGACAGCTGACCTCCTACGAGCAGTACTTC. It codes for CSVLGQLTSYEQYF. V and J are TRBV29-1 and TRBJ2-7; tentatively, D is TRBD1 (6 bases). This CDR3 region has 14 residues. CDR1 and CDR2 (germline): SQVTM, ANQGSEA. The V gene lost 5 bases and the J gene lost 0 bases, with 14 bases spanning the gap.

The chain has TRBV5-8 and TRBJ1-2; D is perhaps TRBD1 (6 bases). The germline CDR1 and CDR2 sequences are SGHTS and YDEGEE. The germline V and J ends were trimmed by 2 bases and 6 bases, with 14 bases remaining between them. This CDR3 is 14 amino acids long. DNA of the CDR3: TGTGCCAGCAGCTTACAGGGAGGGATCCATGGCTACACCTTC. Translating gives CASSLQGGIHGYTF.

The CDR3 sequence is CASTELGRGNQPQHF. The CDR3 nucleotides are TGTGCCAGTACCGAGCTGGGCAGGGGAAATCAGCCCCAGCATTTT. The chain has TRBV19 and TRBJ1-5; perhaps TRBD1 as D (6 bases). The CDR3 contains 15 residues. Per germline, CDR1 LNHDA and CDR2 SQIVND (reference sequence). Trimming left V 7 bases short and J 4 bases short, with 17 bases between.

The CDR3 loop reads CASSRGTSGPNEQFF. As DNA, the CDR3 is TGTGCCAGCAGCCGAGGGACTAGCGGACCCAATGAGCAGTTCTTC. The V call is TRBV11-3, the J call TRBJ2-1; 11 bases agree with TRBD2. This CDR3 has 15 residues. Germline lookup yields CDR1 SGHNT and CDR2 YENEEA. Trimming removed 5 bases from V and 6 bases from J; junction bases left unmatched: 6.

This clone was found a few times. V usage is TRBV2 and J usage is TRBJ2-3, with D tentatively TRBD1 (5 bases). The CDR3 loop spans 14 amino acids. The V and J ends lost 2 bases and 3 bases respectively, with 9 bases between them. Looked up from germline, CDR1 is SNHLY and CDR2 is FYNNEI. CDR3 region: CASSEQGRTDTQYF. Here the CDR3 DNA reads TGTGCCAGCAGTGAACAGGGTCGGACAGATACGCAGTATTTT.

The J gene is TRBJ2-2, the V gene TRBV7-2, with D perhaps TRBD1 (6 bases). The CDR3 consists of 17 residues. The V gene lost 5 bases and the J gene lost 1 base, with 17 bases spanning the gap. Germline CDR1 SGHTA, CDR2 FQGNSA. The CDR3 bases are TGTGCCAGCAGCCCCCGTACAGGGACGAAGAACACCGGGGAGCTGTTTTTT. It translates to CASSPRTGTKNTGELFF. The complete variable domain, with remaining parts taken from reference TRBV7-2 and TRBJ2-2, reads GAGVSQSPSNKVTEKGKDVELRCDPISGHTALYWYRQSLGQGLEFLIYFQGNSAPDKSGLPSDRFSAERTGGSVSTLTIQRTQQEDSAVYLCASSPRTGTKNTGELFFGEGSRLTVL.

This clone came up once. This chain uses TRBV6-5 with TRBJ2-7; TRBD2 matches 7 bases. This CDR3 comprises 13 residues. Trimming cost V 8 bases and J 6 bases; bases outside gene matches: 10. CDR1 is MNHEY and CDR2 is SVGAGI in the germline V gene. CDR3 in amino acids: CASRGGTKLEQYF. DNA for the CDR3: TGTGCCAGCCGCGGGGGAACTAAACTCGAGCAGTACTTC.

The genes are TRBV10-2 and TRBJ2-5; the match to TRBD2 covers 7 bases. The V segment lost 3 bases and the J segment 4 bases; nucleotides outside the gene matches: 5. There are 14 residues in the CDR3. From germline, CDR1 is WSHSY and CDR2 SAAADI. The CDR3 DNA is TGCGCCAGCAGTGAAATAGCGGGTAGAGAGACCCAGTACTTC. As protein: CASSEIAGRETQYF.

V usage is TRBV19 and J usage is TRBJ2-2, with 14 nucleotides matching TRBD2. V was pared by 5 bases and J by 8 bases, with 7 bases of the junction left unmatched. The germline gives CDR1 LNHDA, CDR2 SQIVND (reference sequence). The CDR3 length is 16 residues. CDR3 coding DNA: TGTGCCAGTAGTTCGGGACTAGCGGGGGTGGTAGGGGAGCTGTTTTTT. Its translation is CASSSGLAGVVGELFF.

V and J are TRBV28 and TRBJ1-6, with D tentatively TRBD1 (6 bases). CDR1 and CDR2 (germline): MDHEN, SYDVKM. The CDR3 covers 19 residues. The germline V and J ends were trimmed by 6 bases and 5 bases, with 26 bases remaining between them. The CDR3 nucleotides read TGTGCCAGCAGATCCCCGGGACACGGGATAGACCCACATAATTCACCCCTCCACTTT. As protein: CASRSPGHGIDPHNSPLHF. Based on the CDR3 plus reference TRBV28 and TRBJ1-6, the full variable domain is DVKVTQSSRYLVKRTGEKVFLECVQDMDHENMFWYRQDPGLGLRLIYFSYDVKMKEKGDIPEGYSVSREKKERFSLILESASTNQTSMYLCASRSPGHGIDPHNSPLHFGNGTRLTVT.

This clone was detected only once. The chain links TRBV3-1 (or the pseudogene TRBV3-2) to TRBJ1-2, with a weak D call TRBD1 (5 bases). Looked up from germline, CDR1 is LGHDT and CDR2 is YNNKEL (reference sequence). Trimming pared 1 base from V and 8 bases from J, leaving 17 bases between. This CDR3 comprises 15 residues. CDR3 protein: CASSQGWQQGHGYTF. The CDR3 bases are TGTGCCAGCAGCCAAGGGTGGCAGCAGGGTCACGGCTACACCTTC.